This entry describes one T cell receptor beta chain. Trimming removed 7 bases at V and 4 bases at J, with 10 bases between. CDR1 is SQVTM, CDR2 ANQGSEA, per germline. The CDR3 length is 11 residues. This sample stems from a study of T cells in Graves' hyperthyroidism and ophthalmopathy. The hyperthyroidism patients had all been newly diagnosed, and their disease duration was under 2 months. Their ages ranged from 18 to 65 years. Orbital computed tomography and thyroid ultrasound, together with serum TRAb and thyroxine and clinical symptoms, were used for diagnoses. Blood from later-ophthalmopathy patients was taken at first hyperthyroidism diagnosis. PBMCs came from about 10 ml fresh peripheral blood. There were TCR beta CDR3 regions amplified from RNA transcripts. Researchers ran a first-round RT-PCR on the TCR CDR3 using the HTBI primer set. TCRdb itself ran the multiplex PCR reads through MiXCR, one entry per CDR3 protein. The sample gives approximately 720,000 distinct CDR3 sequences, roughly 20% of which show up once; approximately 15% is in the top ten.

The V gene is TRBV29-1, the J gene TRBJ1-1; the D gene is possibly TRBD1 (5 bases). This TCR derives from a woman aged 50 to 65 with Graves' hyperthyroidism that later progressed to Graves' ophthalmopathy. Material for sequencing was blood. The CDR3 DNA is TGCAGCGGGGGCTTGGGCACTGAAGCTTTCTTT. Amino acid sequence: CSGGLGTEAFF.